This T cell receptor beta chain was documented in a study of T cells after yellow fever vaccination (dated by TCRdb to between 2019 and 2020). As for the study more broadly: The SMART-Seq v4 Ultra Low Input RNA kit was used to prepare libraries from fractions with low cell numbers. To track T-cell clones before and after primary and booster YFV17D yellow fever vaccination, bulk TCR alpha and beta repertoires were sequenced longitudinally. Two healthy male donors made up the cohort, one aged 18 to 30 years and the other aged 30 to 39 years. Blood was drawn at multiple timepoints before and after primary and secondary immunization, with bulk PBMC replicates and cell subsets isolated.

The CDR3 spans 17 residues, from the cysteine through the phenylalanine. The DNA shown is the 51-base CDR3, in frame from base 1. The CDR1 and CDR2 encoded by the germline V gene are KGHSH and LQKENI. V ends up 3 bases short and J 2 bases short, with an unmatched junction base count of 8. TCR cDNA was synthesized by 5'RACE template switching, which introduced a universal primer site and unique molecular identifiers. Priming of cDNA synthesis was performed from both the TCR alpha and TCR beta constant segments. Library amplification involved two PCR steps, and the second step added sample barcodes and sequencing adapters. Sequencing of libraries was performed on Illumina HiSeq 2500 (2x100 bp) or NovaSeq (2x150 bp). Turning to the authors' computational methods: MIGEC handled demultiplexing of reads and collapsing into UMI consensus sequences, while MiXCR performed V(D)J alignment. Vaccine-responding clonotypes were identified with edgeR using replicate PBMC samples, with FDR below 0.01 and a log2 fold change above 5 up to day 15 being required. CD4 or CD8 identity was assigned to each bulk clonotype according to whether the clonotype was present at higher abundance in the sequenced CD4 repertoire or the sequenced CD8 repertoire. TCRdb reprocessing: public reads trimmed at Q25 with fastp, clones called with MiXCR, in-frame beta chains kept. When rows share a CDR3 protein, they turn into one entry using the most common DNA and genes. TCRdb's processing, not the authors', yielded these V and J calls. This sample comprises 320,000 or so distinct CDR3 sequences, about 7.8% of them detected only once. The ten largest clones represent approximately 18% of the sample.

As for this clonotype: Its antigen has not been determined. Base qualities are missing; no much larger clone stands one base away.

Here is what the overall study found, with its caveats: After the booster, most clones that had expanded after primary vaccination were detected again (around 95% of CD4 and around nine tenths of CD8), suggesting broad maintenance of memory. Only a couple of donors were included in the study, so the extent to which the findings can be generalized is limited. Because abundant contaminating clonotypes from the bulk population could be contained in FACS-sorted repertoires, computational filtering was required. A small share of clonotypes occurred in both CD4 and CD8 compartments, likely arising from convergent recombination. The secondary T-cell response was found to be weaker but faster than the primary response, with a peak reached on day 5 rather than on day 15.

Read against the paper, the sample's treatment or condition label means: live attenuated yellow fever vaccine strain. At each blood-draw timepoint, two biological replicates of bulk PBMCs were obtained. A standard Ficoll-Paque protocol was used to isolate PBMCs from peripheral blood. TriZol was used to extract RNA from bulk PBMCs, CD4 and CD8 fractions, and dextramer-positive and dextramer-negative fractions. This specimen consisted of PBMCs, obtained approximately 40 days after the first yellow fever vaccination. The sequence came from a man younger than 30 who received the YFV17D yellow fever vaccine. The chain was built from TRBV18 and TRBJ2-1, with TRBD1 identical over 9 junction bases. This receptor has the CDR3 CASSPGQGFGPYNEQFF. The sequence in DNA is TGTGCCAGCTCACCGGGACAGGGATTTGGCCCCTACAATGAGCAGTTCTTC.